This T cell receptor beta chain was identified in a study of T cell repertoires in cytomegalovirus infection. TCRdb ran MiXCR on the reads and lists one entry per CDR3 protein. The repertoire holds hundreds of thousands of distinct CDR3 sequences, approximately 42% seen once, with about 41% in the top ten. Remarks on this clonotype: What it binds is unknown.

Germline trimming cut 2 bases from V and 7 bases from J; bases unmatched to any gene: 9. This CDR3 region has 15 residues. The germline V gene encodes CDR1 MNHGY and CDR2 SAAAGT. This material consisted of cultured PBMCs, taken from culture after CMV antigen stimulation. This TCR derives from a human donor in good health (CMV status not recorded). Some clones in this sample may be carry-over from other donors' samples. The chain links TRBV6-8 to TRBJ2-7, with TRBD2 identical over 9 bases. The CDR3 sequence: CASSYNPSGAGEQYF. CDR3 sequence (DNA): TGTGCCAGCAGTTACAATCCTAGCGGGGCTGGTGAGCAGTACTTC.